This is a list of T cell receptor beta chains from one sample in a study of blood T cell repertoires in COVID-19. TCRdb's table, derived via immunoSEQ multiplex PCR, lists solely in-frame clones and lacks some. This repertoire shows approximately 210,000 clones, approximately 85% found once; its top ten account for 10% to 15%. Source material: PBMCs or T cells enriched from blood (not recorded which). These receptors all stem from a man aged 40-50 years who had recovered from COVID-19. The CDR3 runs from the conserved cysteine through the conserved F or W. Fields, in order: J gene, D gene, clone size, V gene, CDR3 protein, CDR3 DNA. A D gene is named only where the DNA matches it firmly. Where a row states a size, it is once, few, many or the class of an expanded clone; other rows omit it.

>TRBJ1-2|TRBD1|NA|TRBV30
CATQRQGMYGYTF
TGTGCCACCCAAAGACAGGGGATGTATGGCTACACCTTC
>TRBJ2-2|TRBD2|NA|TRBV4-3
CASSQDWREGHNRAGELFF
TGCGCCAGCAGCCAAGATTGGCGGGAGGGCCATAATAGGGCCGGGGAGCTGTTTTTT
>TRBJ1-2|NA|NA|TRBV30
CAWSAYYGYTF
TGTGCCTGGAGTGCCTACTATGGCTACACCTTC
>TRBJ1-2|NA|NA|TRBV2
CASSAESGTAGYTF
TGTGCCAGCAGTGCCGAGAGCGGGACTGCCGGCTACACCTTC
>TRBJ2-1|NA|NA|TRBV6-1
CASSLTGSGGNEQFF
TGTGCCAGCAGTTTAACCGGGAGTGGGGGCAATGAGCAGTTCTTC
>TRBJ2-1|NA|NA|TRBV29-1
CSARQGQDEQFF
TGCAGCGCGAGGCAGGGGCAAGATGAGCAGTTCTTC
>TRBJ2-1|TRBD2|NA|TRBV6-2/TRBV6-3
CASSYIGLDYNEQFF
TGTGCCAGCAGTTACATAGGACTAGACTACAATGAGCAGTTCTTC
>TRBJ2-5|NA|NA|TRBV3-1/TRBV3-2
CASSQVGETQYF
TGTGCCAGCAGCCAGGTCGGGGAGACCCAGTACTTC
>TRBJ1-1|TRBD1|NA|TRBV6-2/TRBV6-3
CASRPGQGAFLAFF
TGTGCCAGCAGACCTGGACAGGGGGCGTTCTTGGCTTTCTTT
>TRBJ2-1|NA|NA|TRBV7-3
CASSAATRNEQFF
TGTGCCAGCAGCGCCGCGACTCGCAATGAGCAGTTCTTC
>TRBJ2-7|NA|NA|TRBV6-5
CASSYGDNEAYEQYF
TGTGCCAGCAGTTACGGGGACAATGAAGCCTACGAGCAGTACTTC
>TRBJ1-2|NA|NA|TRBV5-8
CASSRDYGYTF
TGTGCCAGCTCTCGGGACTATGGCTACACCTTC
>TRBJ2-1|TRBD1|NA|TRBV28
CASSLGGGSYNEQFF
TGTGCCAGCAGCCTAGGGGGCGGGTCGTACAATGAGCAGTTCTTC
>TRBJ2-7|NA|NA|TRBV6-5
CASSTGLYREQYF
TGTGCCAGCAGTACGGGTTTATACAGGGAGCAGTACTTC
>TRBJ1-2|NA|few|TRBV4-3
CASSTVNPVSSGYTF
TGCGCCAGCAGCACTGTCAATCCGGTGTCGTCTGGCTACACCTTC
>TRBJ2-1|TRBD2|NA|TRBV10-3
CAISESPSGVYNEQFF
TGTGCCATCAGTGAGTCGCCAAGCGGGGTCTACAATGAGCAGTTCTTC
>TRBJ1-6|NA|NA|TRBV30
CAWRAANNSPLHF
TGTGCCTGGAGAGCGGCTAATAATTCACCCCTCCACTTT
>TRBJ2-3|TRBD1|NA|TRBV18
CASSPGTGRGDTQYF
TGTGCCAGCTCACCCGGGACAGGTAGAGGAGATACGCAGTATTTT
>TRBJ1-5|NA|NA|TRBV6-2/TRBV6-3
CASSYLRGPSNQPQHF
TGTGCCAGCAGTTATTTGCGGGGACCAAGCAATCAGCCCCAGCATTTT
>TRBJ2-1|TRBD2|NA|TRBV3-1/TRBV3-2
CASSQEWLAGTSSYNEQFF
TGTGCCAGCAGCCAAGAGTGGCTAGCGGGAACGAGCTCCTACAATGAGCAGTTCTTC
>TRBJ2-5|TRBD2|NA|TRBV4-2
CASSRRLAGNQETQYF
TGTGCCAGCAGCCGACGACTAGCGGGGAACCAAGAGACCCAGTACTTC
>TRBJ1-2|NA|once|TRBV5-5
CASSFVAGLGNGYTF
TGTGCCAGCAGCTTCGTGGCAGGGCTGGGGAATGGCTACACCTTC
>TRBJ2-3|TRBD2|NA|TRBV7-2
CASSLGGSVDTQYF
TGTGCCAGCAGCTTAGGCGGGAGTGTAGATACGCAGTATTTT
>TRBJ2-5|NA|NA|TRBV6-2/TRBV6-3
CASSYTTVQETQYF
TGTGCCAGCAGTTACACCACAGTGCAAGAGACCCAGTACTTC
>TRBJ1-4|NA|NA|TRBV3-1/TRBV3-2
CASTSWGDGNEKLFF
TGTGCCAGTACCAGCTGGGGGGACGGAAATGAAAAACTGTTTTTT
>TRBJ1-2|NA|NA|TRBV28
CASSLERLAPVYGYTF
TGTGCCAGCAGTTTAGAACGCTTGGCCCCAGTGTATGGCTACACCTTC
>TRBJ2-3|NA|few|TRBV9
CASSVSTRTDTQYF
TGTGCCAGCAGCGTATCCACACGCACAGATACGCAGTATTTT
>TRBJ1-5|TRBD1|NA|TRBV10-3
CATQGAPGIDNQPQHF
TGTGCCACTCAGGGGGCACCCGGCATTGACAATCAGCCCCAGCATTTT
>TRBJ2-7|NA|NA|TRBV7-8
CASSPSYEQYF
TGTGCCAGCAGCCCGTCCTACGAGCAGTACTTC
>TRBJ2-4|NA|NA|TRBV7-2
CASSLTQEQAKNIQYF
TGTGCCAGCAGCTTAACTCAGGAACAAGCCAAAAACATTCAGTACTTC
>TRBJ1-6|NA|NA|TRBV7-9
CASSLAGPTYNSPLHF
TGTGCCAGCAGCTTAGCGGGCCCAACCTATAATTCACCCCTCCACTTT
>TRBJ2-2|TRBD1|few|TRBV6-4
CASSGQGAGELFF
TGTGCCAGCAGTGGACAGGGGGCCGGGGAGCTGTTTTTT
>TRBJ2-1|TRBD2|NA|TRBV24-1
CATSDRSGRLYNEQFF
TGTGCCACCAGTGACAGAAGCGGGAGGCTCTACAATGAGCAGTTCTTC
>TRBJ1-5|TRBD1|NA|TRBV3-1/TRBV3-2
CASSLTGGNQPQHF
TGTGCCAGCAGCCTGACAGGGGGCAATCAGCCCCAGCATTTT
>TRBJ1-2|NA|NA|TRBV6-6
CASSPLQGYYGYTF
TGTGCCAGCAGTCCCCTACAGGGTTACTATGGCTACACCTTC
>TRBJ1-4|TRBD1|once|TRBV18
CASSPGTDIATNEKLFF
TGTGCCAGCTCACCTGGGACAGACATTGCAACTAATGAAAAACTGTTTTTT
>TRBJ2-1|NA|few|TRBV7-2
CASRLHGTQDNEQFF
TGTGCCAGCAGGCTACACGGGACTCAAGACAATGAGCAGTTCTTC
>TRBJ1-1|TRBD1|NA|TRBV5-1
CASSRTGRPEAFF
TGCGCCAGCAGTCGGACAGGGAGGCCTGAAGCTTTCTTT
>TRBJ1-1|NA|once|TRBV30
CALRRGFNTEAFF
TGTGCCTTGAGGCGGGGGTTTAACACTGAAGCTTTCTTT
>TRBJ2-7|TRBD1|NA|TRBV13
CASSLWTGAYEQYF
TGTGCCAGCAGCTTATGGACAGGGGCCTACGAGCAGTACTTC
>TRBJ1-4|NA|NA|TRBV2
CASPSGATNEKLFF
TGTGCCAGTCCCTCAGGGGCAACTAATGAAAAACTGTTTTTT
>TRBJ2-3|NA|NA|TRBV18
CASSPRVSTTDTQYF
TGTGCCAGCTCACCCCGGGTTTCAACCACAGATACGCAGTATTTT
>TRBJ1-2|TRBD1|NA|TRBV18
CASSPIGGQGAGGYTF
TGTGCCAGCTCACCAATAGGGGGACAGGGAGCTGGCGGCTACACCTTC
>TRBJ2-3|TRBD2|NA|TRBV24-1
CATSDRSGAHSDTQYF
TGTGCCACCAGTGACCGTAGCGGGGCCCACAGTGATACGCAGTATTTT
>TRBJ1-2|NA|few|TRBV28
CASSFSLSDYGYTF
TGTGCCAGCAGTTTTTCGCTTAGTGACTATGGCTACACCTTC
>TRBJ2-3|NA|NA|TRBV24-1
CASRPRGHPLYTDTQYF
TGTGCCAGCCGCCCCCGGGGACATCCCCTCTACACAGATACGCAGTATTTT
>TRBJ2-1|NA|NA|TRBV2
CASSEGGFGYNEQFF
TGTGCCAGCAGTGAAGGTGGGTTCGGGTACAATGAGCAGTTCTTC
>TRBJ1-4|NA|NA|TRBV9
CASSVQGATNEKLFF
TGTGCCAGCAGCGTTCAGGGTGCAACTAATGAAAAACTGTTTTTT
>TRBJ2-1|TRBD2|NA|TRBV27
CASSSRTSLNNEQFF
TGTGCCAGCAGTTCAAGGACTAGTCTTAACAATGAGCAGTTCTTC
>TRBJ1-1|TRBD1|NA|TRBV6-5
CASETGGWTEAFF
TGTGCCAGCGAGACAGGGGGCTGGACTGAAGCTTTCTTT
>TRBJ1-2|NA|few|TRBV28
CASSPLWGDGYTF
TGTGCCAGCAGTCCCCTCTGGGGAGATGGCTACACCTTC
>TRBJ2-1|NA|NA|TRBV27
CASKSSNAPDEQFF
TGTGCCAGCAAATCTTCCAATGCCCCGGATGAGCAGTTCTTC
>TRBJ1-2|NA|NA|TRBV29-1
CSIGQIYGYTF
TGCAGTATCGGACAGATCTATGGCTACACCTTC
>TRBJ1-5|TRBD1|NA|TRBV27
CASSIDRVNQPQHF
TGTGCCAGCAGTATCGACAGGGTCAATCAGCCCCAGCATTTT